This entry features one T cell receptor beta chain sequence. The antigen is unknown. These data come from a study of T cell responses to AZD1222 COVID-19 vaccine. Data came from immunoSEQ multiplex PCR; TCRdb stores just in-frame clones and leaves some out. The sample records roughly 100,000 clones, about 85% being singletons. The CDR3 runs 23 residues. Germline V gene data show CDR1 as ENHRY and CDR2 as SYGVKD. J lost 1 base, V lost 7 bases, and 26 bases had no gene match. Notes on the study in general: Possibly, clonal diversity was underestimated; donors were largely white British and included more females.

This sample comprised peripheral blood, obtained 28 days after the second AZD1222 dose. The TCR was taken from an adult who received the AZD1222 COVID-19 vaccine. The genes are TRBV10-3 and TRBJ2-1, with 12 bases identical to TRBD2. CDR3 sequence reads: CAITPNPYTEGLAGTLSYNEQFF. The CDR3 coding sequence is TGTGCCATCACCCCAAACCCCTACACTGAGGGACTAGCGGGTACTTTGTCCTACAATGAGCAGTTCTTC.